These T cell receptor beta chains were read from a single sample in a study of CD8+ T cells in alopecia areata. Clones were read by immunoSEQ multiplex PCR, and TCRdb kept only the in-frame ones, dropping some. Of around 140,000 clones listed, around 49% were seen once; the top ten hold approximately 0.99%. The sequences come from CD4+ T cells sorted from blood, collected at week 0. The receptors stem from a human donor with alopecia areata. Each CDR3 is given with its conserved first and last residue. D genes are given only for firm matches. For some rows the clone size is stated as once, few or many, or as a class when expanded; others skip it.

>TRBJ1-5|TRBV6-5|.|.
TGTGCCAGCAGTTACGGGGGGGCAGGCAATCAGCCCCAGCATTTT
CASSYGGAGNQPQHF
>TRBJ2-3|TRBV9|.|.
TGTGCCAGCAGCGTAGGGAGCGGAGCAATTAATACGCAGTATTTT
CASSVGSGAINTQYF
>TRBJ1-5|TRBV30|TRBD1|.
TGTGCCTGGAGACAGACAGGGACTAGCAATCAGCCCCAGCATTTT
CAWRQTGTSNQPQHF
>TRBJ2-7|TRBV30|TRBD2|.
TGTGCCTGGAGTGGGGCGCTAGCGGGCGCCAACTACGAGCAGTACTTC
CAWSGALAGANYEQYF
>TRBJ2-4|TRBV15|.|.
TGTGCCACCAGCAGAGGTAGCGCAATAGCCAAAAACATTCAGTACTTC
CATSRGSAIAKNIQYF
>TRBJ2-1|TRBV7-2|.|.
TGTGCCAGCAGCTTAGGTAAGTCGGACAATGAGCAGTTCTTC
CASSLGKSDNEQFF
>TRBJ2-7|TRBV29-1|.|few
TGCAGCGTAACAACGGCCCCCTGGTCCTACGAGCAGTACTTC
CSVTTAPWSYEQYF
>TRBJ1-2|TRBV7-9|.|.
TGTGCCAGCAGCTTAGTATCGGGGGATGGTGGCTACACCTTC
CASSLVSGDGGYTF
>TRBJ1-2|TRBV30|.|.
TGTGCCTGGAGGGCCCGAAGGTTACCCAACTATGGCTACACCTTC
CAWRARRLPNYGYTF
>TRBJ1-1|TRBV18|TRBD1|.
TGTGCCAGCTCACCGGACAGGGTGAGGCGCACTAAAGCTTTCTTT
CASSPDRVRRTKAFF
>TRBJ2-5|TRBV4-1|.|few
TGCGCCAGCAGCCAACCGGTAACCGGGACCCAGTACTTC
CASSQPVTGTQYF
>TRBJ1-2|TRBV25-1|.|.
TGTGCCAGCAGTGAACCCCGTGGGGGCTACACCTTC
CASSEPRGGYTF
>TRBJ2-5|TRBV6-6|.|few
TGTGCCAGCAGTTACTCGAGCAGCCAGGGGACCCAGTACTTC
CASSYSSSQGTQYF
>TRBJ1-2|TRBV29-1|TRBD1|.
TGCAGCGTTGAAAAACAGGGGGCCCGCGGCTATGGCTACACCTTC
CSVEKQGARGYGYTF
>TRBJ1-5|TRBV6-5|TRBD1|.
TGTGCCAGCACTACAGGGGACCAGCCCCAGCATTTT
CASTTGDQPQHF
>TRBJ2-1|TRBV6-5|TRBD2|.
TGTGCCAGCAGTTACTCTTGGACTAGCGGGCACAATGAGCAGTTCTTC
CASSYSWTSGHNEQFF
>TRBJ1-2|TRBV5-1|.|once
TGCGCCAGCAGCTTGGAGGGGACCGTTACCCAAAGCACCTTC
CASSLEGTVTQSTF
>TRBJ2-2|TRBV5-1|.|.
TGCGCCAGCAGCCAGATGGCCGGGGAGCTGTTTTTT
CASSQMAGELFF
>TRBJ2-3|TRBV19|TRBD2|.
TGTGCCAGTAGTATCGGAGGAGCGGGGGGCACAGATACGCAGTATTTT
CASSIGGAGGTDTQYF
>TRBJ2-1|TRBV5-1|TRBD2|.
TGCGCCAGCAGCTCTAGCGGGAATTCCTACAATGAGCAGTTCTTC
CASSSSGNSYNEQFF
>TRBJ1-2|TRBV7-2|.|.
TGTGCCAGCAGCTTTTTGGGCTATGGCTACACCTTC
CASSFLGYGYTF
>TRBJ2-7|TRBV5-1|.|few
TGCGCCAGCAGCTCCCGACCTCCCGGGGACCTCTACGAGCAGTACTTC
CASSSRPPGDLYEQYF
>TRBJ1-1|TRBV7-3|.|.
TGTGCCAGCAGCCAAACTGGGCCTAACACTGAAGCTTTCTTT
CASSQTGPNTEAFF
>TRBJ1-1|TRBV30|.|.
TGTGCCTGGAGTGGGCCGAGGCGGACCATGAACACTGAAGCTTTCTTT
CAWSGPRRTMNTEAFF
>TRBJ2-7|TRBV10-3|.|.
TGTGCCATCAGGAACCGGGCCATTGGGATCGACGAGCAGTACTTC
CAIRNRAIGIDEQYF
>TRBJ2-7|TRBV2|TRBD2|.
TGTGCCAGCAGTACCGGCGGGGGCGAGCAGTACTTC
CASSTGGGEQYF
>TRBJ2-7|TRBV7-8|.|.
TGTGCCAGCAGCCCAGACAAGGTTCAGTACTTC
CASSPDKVQYF
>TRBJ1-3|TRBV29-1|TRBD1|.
TGCAGCGGCACCACAGGGGCGACTGGAAACACCATATATTTT
CSGTTGATGNTIYF
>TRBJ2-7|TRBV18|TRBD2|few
TGTGCCAGCTCACGCCGGGAGGGGCAATACGAGCAGTACTTC
CASSRREGQYEQYF
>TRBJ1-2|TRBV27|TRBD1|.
TGTGCCAGCAATTCCGACCACAGGGGGCCCTATGGCTACACCTTC
CASNSDHRGPYGYTF
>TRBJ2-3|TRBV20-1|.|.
TGCAGTGCTGCTCTCGGTACGCAGTATTTT
CSAALGTQYF
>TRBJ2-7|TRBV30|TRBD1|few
TGTGCCTGGAGTGTAGGGACAGGGGGCGAGCAGTACTTC
CAWSVGTGGEQYF
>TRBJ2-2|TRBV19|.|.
TGTGCCAGTTCTAGGACCCAGAACACCGGGGAGCTGTTTTTT
CASSRTQNTGELFF
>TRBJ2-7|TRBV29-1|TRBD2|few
TGCAGCGTAGATCTTAGCGGGAGCCTCTCCTACGAGCAGTACTTC
CSVDLSGSLSYEQYF
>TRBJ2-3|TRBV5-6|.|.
TGTGCCAGCAGCCCGCGCGTAGGGGCCGGAGATACGCAGTATTTT
CASSPRVGAGDTQYF
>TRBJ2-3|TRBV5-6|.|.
TGTGCCAGCAGCCCGAGAGTTAGCACAGATACGCAGTATTTT
CASSPRVSTDTQYF
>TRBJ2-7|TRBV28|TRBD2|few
TGTGCCAGCAGTTTTCATAGCGGGAGAAACTACGAGCAGTACTTC
CASSFHSGRNYEQYF
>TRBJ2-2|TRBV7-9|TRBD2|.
TGTGCCAGCAGCTACACTAGCGGGGCCACCGGGGAGCTGTTTTTT
CASSYTSGATGELFF
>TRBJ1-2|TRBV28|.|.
TGTGCCAGCTGCACTCACAGGGTTGGCGGCTACACCTTC
CASCTHRVGGYTF
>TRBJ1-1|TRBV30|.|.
TGTGCCTGGAGTGACTGGGGGTTGAACACTGAAGCTTTCTTT
CAWSDWGLNTEAFF